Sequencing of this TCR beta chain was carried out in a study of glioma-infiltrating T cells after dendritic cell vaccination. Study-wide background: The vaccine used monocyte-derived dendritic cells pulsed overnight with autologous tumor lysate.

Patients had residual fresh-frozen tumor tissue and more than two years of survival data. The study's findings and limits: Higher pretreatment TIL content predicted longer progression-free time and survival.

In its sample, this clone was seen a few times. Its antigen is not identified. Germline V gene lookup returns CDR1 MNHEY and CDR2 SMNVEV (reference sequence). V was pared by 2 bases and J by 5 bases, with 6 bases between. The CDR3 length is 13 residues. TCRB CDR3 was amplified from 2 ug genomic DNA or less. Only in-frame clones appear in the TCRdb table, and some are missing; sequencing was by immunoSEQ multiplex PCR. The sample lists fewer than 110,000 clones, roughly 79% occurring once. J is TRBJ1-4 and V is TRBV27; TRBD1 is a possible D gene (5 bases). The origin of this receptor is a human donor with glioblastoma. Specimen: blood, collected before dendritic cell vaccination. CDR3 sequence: CASSLRQNEKLFF. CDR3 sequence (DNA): TGTGCCAGCAGTTTAAGACAGAATGAAAAACTGTTTTTT.